This note documents a single T cell receptor beta chain sequence. Mismatch with germline at one junction end may stem from a read error. The data belong to a study of blood T cells in healthy people across ages. Per the germline V gene, CDR1 is SQVTM and CDR2 is ANQGSEA. CDR3 length equals 15 residues. A J-beta primer mix and a sample-barcoded 5' primer were used in a second PCR of roughly 7 to 12 cycles. The template-switch adaptor, which had 12 random nucleotides, put a tag on each cDNA molecule. MiXCR, run by TCRdb on the 5' RACE reads, gives a single entry per CDR3 protein. Of under 800,000 distinct CDR3 sequences listed, under 25% were seen once; the top ten hold 3% to 4.5%.

The TCR originated in a man between 65 and 79 years old in good health. The chain is built from TRBV29-1 and TRBJ1-1; possibly TRBD1 for D (6 bases). The sequenced material came from blood. The CDR3 DNA reads TGCAGCGTGCTCCCAGCCGGGACACTGAACACTGAAGCCTTCTTT. Translated: CSVLPAGTLNTEAFF.